This T cell receptor beta chain was sequenced during a study of cytomegalovirus exposure and HLA in healthy donors. Study outcomes and limitations: The HLA-A and HLA-B alleles of most subjects were reportedly predicted accurately from TCR beta sequences. V- and J-gene trimming in TCR beta was tied to a missense DCLRE1C variant by an analysis performed later. With high specificity and sensitivity, the classifier reportedly diagnosed cytomegalovirus status. A later analysis reportedly identified an Asian-associated ancestry cluster as carrying fewer N-insertions than the approximately 710-donor mean.

The CDR3 totals 12 residues. The germline gives CDR1 SGHTA, CDR2 FQGNSA. A multiplex PCR was run with 60 Vbeta primers and 13 Jbeta primers. Assay used: immunoSEQ multiplex PCR; TCRdb lists only in-frame clones, some missing. The sample shows about 180,000 clones, 77% of them seen only once. Details on this clone: Its antigen is not known. At one end the junction does not follow the germline gene, possibly because of a read error.

Sequenced input: PBMCs. This TCR was sampled from a man younger than 35 in good health and CMV-seronegative. The rearrangement links TRBV7-2 to TRBJ1-5, with 10 positions matching TRBD1. The CDR3 loop is CASSLAGQGMSF. The CDR3 coding sequence is TGTGCCAGCAGCTTAGCGGGACAGGGGATGTCTTTT.